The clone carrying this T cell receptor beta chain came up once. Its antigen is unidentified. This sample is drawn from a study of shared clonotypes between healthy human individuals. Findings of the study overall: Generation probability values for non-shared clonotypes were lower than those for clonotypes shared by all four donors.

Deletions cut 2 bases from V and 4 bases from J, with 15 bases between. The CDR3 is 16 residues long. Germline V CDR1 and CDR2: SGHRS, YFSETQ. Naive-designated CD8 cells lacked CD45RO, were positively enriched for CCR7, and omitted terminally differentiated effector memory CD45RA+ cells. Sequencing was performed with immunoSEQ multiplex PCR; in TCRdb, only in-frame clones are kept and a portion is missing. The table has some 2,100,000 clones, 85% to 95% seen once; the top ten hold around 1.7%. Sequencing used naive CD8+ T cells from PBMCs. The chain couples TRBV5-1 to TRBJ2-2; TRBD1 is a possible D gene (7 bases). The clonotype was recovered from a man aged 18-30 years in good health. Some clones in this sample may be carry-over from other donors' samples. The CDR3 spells CASSFLRQGGTGELFF. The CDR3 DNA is TGCGCCAGCAGCTTTCTGAGGCAGGGGGGCACCGGGGAGCTGTTTTTT.